The rows below give T cell receptor beta chains drawn from one sample of a study of shared clonotypes between healthy human individuals. Sequenced by immunoSEQ multiplex PCR; TCRdb stores in-frame clones only, minus some. In the table there are fewer than 600,000 clones, around 79% of which are singletons. The specimen was PBMCs. The receptors come from a woman aged 40-49 years in good health. Some clones in this sample may be carry-over from other donors' samples. Both conserved end residues are part of each CDR3. The D gene is left open where the match is weak. Expanded clones get a size class; other rows say once, few or many, or leave the size out.

d_gene: -; len: 17; j_gene: TRBJ1-1; v_gene: TRBV5-1; abundance: few; CDR3nt: TGCGCCAGCAGCTTGCTAGGGGATGGGAGTATGAACACTGAAGCTTTCTTT; CDR3aa: CASSLLGDGSMNTEAFF
d_gene: TRBD1; len: 16; j_gene: TRBJ2-1; v_gene: TRBV7-9; abundance: few; CDR3nt: TGTGCCAGCAGCCGTGGGACAGGGGGTTTGATCAATGAGCAGTTCTTC; CDR3aa: CASSRGTGGLINEQFF
d_gene: -; len: 13; j_gene: TRBJ2-5; v_gene: TRBV18; abundance: few; CDR3nt: TGTGCCAGCTCAGGAACTAGCCGGGAGACCCAGTACTTC; CDR3aa: CASSGTSRETQYF
d_gene: -; len: 16; j_gene: TRBJ1-1; v_gene: TRBV10-3; abundance: -; CDR3nt: TGTGCCATCAGCTCGGGGGATAGGGGAAGGGGGACTGAAGCTTTCTTT; CDR3aa: CAISSGDRGRGTEAFF
d_gene: -; len: 15; j_gene: TRBJ2-2; v_gene: TRBV19; abundance: many; CDR3nt: TGTGCCAGTAGTAGAGGTGGGAGTAATACCGGGGAGCTGTTTTTT; CDR3aa: CASSRGGSNTGELFF
d_gene: TRBD1; len: 15; j_gene: TRBJ2-7; v_gene: TRBV6-1; abundance: -; CDR3nt: TGTGCCAGCAGTTCCCGGGACAGGGGGTTCTACGAGCAGTACTTC; CDR3aa: CASSSRDRGFYEQYF
d_gene: -; len: 14; j_gene: TRBJ2-7; v_gene: TRBV19; abundance: -; CDR3nt: TGTGCCAGTAGGGACCTTCTACGGTCCTACGAGCAGTACTTC; CDR3aa: CASRDLLRSYEQYF
d_gene: TRBD1; len: 12; j_gene: TRBJ1-2; v_gene: TRBV5-8; abundance: -; CDR3nt: TGTGCCAGCACCCGGACAGGGTTGATCTACACCTTC; CDR3aa: CASTRTGLIYTF
d_gene: -; len: 11; j_gene: TRBJ1-1; v_gene: TRBV7-9; abundance: -; CDR3nt: TGTGCCAGCAGCGCGGGCACTGAAGCTTTCTTT; CDR3aa: CASSAGTEAFF
d_gene: -; len: 16; j_gene: TRBJ2-4; v_gene: TRBV28; abundance: -; CDR3nt: TGTGCCAGCAGTTTAGTAGCGGTCCTAGCCAAAAACATTCAGTACTTC; CDR3aa: CASSLVAVLAKNIQYF
d_gene: TRBD2; len: 18; j_gene: TRBJ2-5; v_gene: TRBV28; abundance: -; CDR3nt: TGTGCCAGCAGTTCTGACAGCACCCCCAGCGGGAGGGCAGAGACCCAGTACTTC; CDR3aa: CASSSDSTPSGRAETQYF
d_gene: -; len: 12; j_gene: TRBJ1-2; v_gene: TRBV29-1; abundance: once; CDR3nt: TGCAGCGTTGTATGGGCAAACTATGGCTACACCTTC; CDR3aa: CSVVWANYGYTF
d_gene: -; len: 13; j_gene: TRBJ2-5; v_gene: TRBV5-1; abundance: -; CDR3nt: TGCGCCAGCAGGCGGTTACGCGGGGAGACCCAGTACTTC; CDR3aa: CASRRLRGETQYF
d_gene: TRBD2; len: 15; j_gene: TRBJ2-5; v_gene: TRBV19; abundance: few; CDR3nt: TGTGCCAGTAGTGTCGGGGGGACCCTACAAGAGACCCAGTACTTC; CDR3aa: CASSVGGTLQETQYF
d_gene: -; len: 19; j_gene: TRBJ2-1; v_gene: TRBV11-3; abundance: -; CDR3nt: TGTGCCAGCAGCTTGGAGGGGATTTGGCGAGAAAGCTCCTACAATGAGCAGTTCTTC; CDR3aa: CASSLEGIWRESSYNEQFF
d_gene: -; len: 14; j_gene: TRBJ2-2; v_gene: TRBV27; abundance: -; CDR3nt: TGTGCCAGCAGTTTAAGACAAAAAACCGGGGAGCTGTTTTTT; CDR3aa: CASSLRQKTGELFF
d_gene: TRBD2; len: 16; j_gene: TRBJ2-5; v_gene: TRBV5-4; abundance: -; CDR3nt: TGTGCCAGCAGCTTTGGACTAGCGGGAGCGGGGGAGACCCAGTACTTC; CDR3aa: CASSFGLAGAGETQYF
d_gene: -; len: 13; j_gene: TRBJ1-5; v_gene: TRBV4-1; abundance: -; CDR3nt: TGCGCCAGCAGCCGAGTGTTGGATCAGCCCCAGCATTTT; CDR3aa: CASSRVLDQPQHF
d_gene: -; len: 14; j_gene: TRBJ2-7; v_gene: TRBV11-2; abundance: -; CDR3nt: TGTGCCAGCAGCTTAGCTCACCTTCCCTACGAGCAGTACTTC; CDR3aa: CASSLAHLPYEQYF
d_gene: -; len: 13; j_gene: TRBJ2-7; v_gene: TRBV6-5; abundance: -; CDR3nt: TGTGCCAGCAGTCTGGGCCACACCTACGAGCAGTACTTC; CDR3aa: CASSLGHTYEQYF
d_gene: TRBD2; len: 20; j_gene: TRBJ2-6; v_gene: TRBV10-1; abundance: -; CDR3nt: TGCGCCAGCAGTGAACTAGCGGGAGGGCTTCCGGTCTCTGGGGCCAACGTCCTGACTTTC; CDR3aa: CASSELAGGLPVSGANVLTF
d_gene: TRBD2; len: 15; j_gene: TRBJ2-2; v_gene: TRBV6-1; abundance: -; CDR3nt: TGTGCCAGCAGGGTAAGACTAGCGGACACCGGGGAGCTGTTTTTT; CDR3aa: CASRVRLADTGELFF
d_gene: -; len: 18; j_gene: TRBJ1-1; v_gene: TRBV18; abundance: -; CDR3nt: TGTGCCAGCTCACCACGAATAGAAGTTGGACAGCTGAACACTGAAGCTTTCTTT; CDR3aa: CASSPRIEVGQLNTEAFF
d_gene: -; len: 15; j_gene: TRBJ1-3; v_gene: TRBV6-5; abundance: -; CDR3nt: TGTGCCAGCAGCGAGGACCGAAGCTCTGGAAACACCATATATTTT; CDR3aa: CASSEDRSSGNTIYF
d_gene: -; len: 13; j_gene: TRBJ1-1; v_gene: TRBV7-8; abundance: -; CDR3nt: TGTGCCAGCAATCCTTACAAGAACACTGAAGCTTTCTTT; CDR3aa: CASNPYKNTEAFF
d_gene: -; len: 14; j_gene: TRBJ2-7; v_gene: TRBV14; abundance: -; CDR3nt: TGTGCCAGCAGCCAAGGGGTGGGCCTGTACGAGCAGTACTTC; CDR3aa: CASSQGVGLYEQYF
d_gene: -; len: 14; j_gene: TRBJ2-3; v_gene: TRBV18; abundance: -; CDR3nt: TGTGCCAGCTCACCAGGCAGACCCACAGATACGCAGTATTTT; CDR3aa: CASSPGRPTDTQYF
d_gene: -; len: 13; j_gene: TRBJ1-5; v_gene: TRBV6-5; abundance: once; CDR3nt: TGTGCCAGCAGTTACTCATTGACTCAGCCCCAGCATTTT; CDR3aa: CASSYSLTQPQHF
d_gene: TRBD2; len: 13; j_gene: TRBJ2-5; v_gene: TRBV25-1; abundance: -; CDR3nt: TGTGCCAGCAGGAGCGGGGGCCAAGAGACCCAGTACTTC; CDR3aa: CASRSGGQETQYF